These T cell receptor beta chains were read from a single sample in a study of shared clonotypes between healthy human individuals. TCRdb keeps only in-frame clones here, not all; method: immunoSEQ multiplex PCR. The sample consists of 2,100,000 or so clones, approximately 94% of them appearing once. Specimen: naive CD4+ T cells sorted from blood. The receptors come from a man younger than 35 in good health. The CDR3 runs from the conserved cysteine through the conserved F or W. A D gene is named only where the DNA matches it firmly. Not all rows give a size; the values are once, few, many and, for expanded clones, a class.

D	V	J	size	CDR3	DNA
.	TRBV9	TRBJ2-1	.	CASSAVDGEQFF	TGTGCCAGCAGCGCCGTGGACGGTGAGCAGTTCTTC
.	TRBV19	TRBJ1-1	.	CASSITQNTEAFF	TGTGCCAGTAGTATCACGCAGAACACTGAAGCTTTCTTT
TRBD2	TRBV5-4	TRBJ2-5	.	CASSLQLAGGGETQYF	TGTGCCAGCAGCTTGCAACTAGCGGGAGGGGGTGAGACCCAGTACTTC
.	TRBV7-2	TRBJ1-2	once	CASSLVLVSYGYTF	TGTGCCAGCAGCTTAGTTTTAGTCTCCTATGGCTACACCTTC
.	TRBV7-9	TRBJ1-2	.	CASSSPVRQQANYGYTF	TGTGCCAGCAGCTCCCCCGTTAGGCAGCAAGCTAACTATGGCTACACCTTC
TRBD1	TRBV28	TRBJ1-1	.	CASSFKRTGRNTEAFF	TGTGCCAGCAGTTTCAAGAGGACAGGGAGGAACACTGAAGCTTTCTTT
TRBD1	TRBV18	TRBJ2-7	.	CASSPGVGGRYEQYF	TGTGCCAGCTCACCAGGGGTAGGGGGCCGCTACGAGCAGTACTTC
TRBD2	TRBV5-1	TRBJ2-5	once	CASSPTSGRAQETQYF	TGCGCCAGCAGCCCAACTAGCGGGAGGGCCCAAGAGACCCAGTACTTC
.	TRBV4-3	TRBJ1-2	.	CASSQDGADNYGYTF	TGCGCCAGCAGCCAAGATGGAGCGGATAACTATGGCTACACCTTC
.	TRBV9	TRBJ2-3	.	CASSPRSLAGAVGTQYF	TGTGCCAGCAGCCCCCGCTCACTTGCGGGGGCCGTGGGTACGCAGTATTTT
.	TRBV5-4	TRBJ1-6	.	CASSLALGDNSPLHF	TGTGCCAGCAGCTTGGCCTTAGGGGATAATTCACCCCTCCACTTT
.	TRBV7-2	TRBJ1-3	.	CASSLAFGSSDTHRGNTIYF	TGTGCCAGCAGCTTAGCGTTCGGCTCCTCGGACACCCACCGGGGAAACACCATATATTTT
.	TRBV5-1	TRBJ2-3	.	CASSSGTIDTQYF	TGCGCCAGCAGCTCGGGGACAATTGATACGCAGTATTTT
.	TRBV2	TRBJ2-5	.	CASSVGLSIQETQYF	TGTGCCAGCAGTGTAGGCTTGAGCATCCAAGAGACCCAGTACTTC
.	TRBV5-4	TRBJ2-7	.	CASSFLGPGSGEQYF	TGTGCCAGCAGCTTCCTTGGACCGGGAAGCGGCGAGCAGTACTTC
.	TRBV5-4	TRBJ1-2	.	CASSLAIGQIEGYGYTF	TGTGCCAGCAGCTTGGCCATTGGGCAAATAGAAGGCTATGGCTACACCTTC
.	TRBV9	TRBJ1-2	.	CASSSRPPGEGYTF	TGTGCCAGCAGCTCTCGGCCCCCTGGGGAAGGCTACACCTTC
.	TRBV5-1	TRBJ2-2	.	CASSLRGANTGELFF	TGCGCCAGCAGCTTGAGAGGGGCGAACACCGGGGAGCTGTTTTTT
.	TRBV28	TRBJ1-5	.	CASSSYSNQPQHF	TGTGCCAGCTCCTCCTATAGCAATCAGCCCCAGCATTTT
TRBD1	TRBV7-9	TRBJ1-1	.	CASSLDRGSVTEAFF	TGTGCCAGCAGCCTGGACAGGGGATCAGTCACTGAAGCTTTCTTT
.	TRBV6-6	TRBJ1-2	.	CASRLTDYGYTF	TGTGCCAGCAGATTGACTGACTATGGCTACACCTTC
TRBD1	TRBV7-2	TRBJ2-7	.	CASSFYGTVGEQYF	TGTGCCAGCAGCTTTTACGGGACAGTGGGCGAGCAGTACTTC
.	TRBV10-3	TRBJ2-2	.	CAISDTENTGELFF	TGTGCCATCAGTGACACCGAGAACACCGGGGAGCTGTTTTTT
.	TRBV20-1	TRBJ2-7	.	CSARGPYEQYF	TGCAGTGCTAGGGGACCCTACGAGCAGTACTTC
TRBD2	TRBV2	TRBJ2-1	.	CASKALAGGYEQFF	TGTGCCAGCAAAGCTCTAGCGGGAGGCTATGAGCAGTTCTTC
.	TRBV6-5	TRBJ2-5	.	CASSYSPGSWTQYF	TGTGCCAGCAGTTACTCGCCTGGGAGTTGGACCCAGTACTTC
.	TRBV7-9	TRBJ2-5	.	CASSLSRGGGETQYF	TGTGCCAGCAGCTTATCCAGGGGTGGCGGAGAGACCCAGTACTTC